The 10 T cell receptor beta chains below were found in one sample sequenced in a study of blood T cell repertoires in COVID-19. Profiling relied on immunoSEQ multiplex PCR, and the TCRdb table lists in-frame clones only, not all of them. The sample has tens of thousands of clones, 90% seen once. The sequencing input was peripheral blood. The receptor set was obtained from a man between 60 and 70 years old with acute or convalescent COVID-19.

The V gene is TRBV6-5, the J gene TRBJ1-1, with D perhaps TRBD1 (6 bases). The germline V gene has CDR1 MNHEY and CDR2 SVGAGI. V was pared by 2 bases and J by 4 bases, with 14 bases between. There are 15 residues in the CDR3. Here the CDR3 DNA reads TGTGCCAGCAGTTACGTCGGGGGGGCTAGCACTGAAGCTTTCTTT. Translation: CASSYVGGASTEAFF.

This CDR3 is CSVEVAGSGANVLTF. CDR3 nucleotides: TGCAGCGTTGAAGTGGCCGGGTCTGGGGCCAACGTCCTGACTTTC. The chain carries TRBV29-1 and TRBJ2-6; D gene unclear. CDR1 is SQVTM and CDR2 is ANQGSEA in the germline V gene. The CDR3 is 15 residues long. Between the trimmed V and J ends, which lost 1 base and 1 base, there was a span of 8 bases.

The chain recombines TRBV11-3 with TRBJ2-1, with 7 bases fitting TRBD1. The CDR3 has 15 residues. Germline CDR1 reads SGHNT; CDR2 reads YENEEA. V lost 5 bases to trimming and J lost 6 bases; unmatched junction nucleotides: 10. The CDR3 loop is CASSPRQGPSNEQFF. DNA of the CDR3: TGTGCCAGCAGCCCCCGACAGGGACCCAGCAATGAGCAGTTCTTC.

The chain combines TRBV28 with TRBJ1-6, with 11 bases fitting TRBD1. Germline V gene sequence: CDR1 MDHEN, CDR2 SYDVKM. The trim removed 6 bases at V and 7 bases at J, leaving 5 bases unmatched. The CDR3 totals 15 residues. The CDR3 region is CASSGTGGENSPLHF. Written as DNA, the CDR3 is TGTGCCAGCAGCGGGACAGGGGGGGAAAATTCACCCCTCCACTTT.

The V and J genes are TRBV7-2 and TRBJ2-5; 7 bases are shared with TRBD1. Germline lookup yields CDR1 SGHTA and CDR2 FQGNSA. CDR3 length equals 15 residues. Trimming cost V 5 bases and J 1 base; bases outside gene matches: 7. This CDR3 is CASSLDRDSQETQYF. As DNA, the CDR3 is TGTGCCAGCAGCCTCGACCGGGACAGCCAAGAGACCCAGTACTTC.

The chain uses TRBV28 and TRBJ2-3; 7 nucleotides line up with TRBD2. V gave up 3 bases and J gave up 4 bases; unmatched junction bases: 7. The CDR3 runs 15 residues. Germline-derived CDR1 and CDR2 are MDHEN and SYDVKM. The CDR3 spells CASSFAAGVADTQYF. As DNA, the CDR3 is TGTGCCAGCAGTTTTGCCGCGGGAGTAGCAGATACGCAGTATTTT.

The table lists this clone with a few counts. CDR3 in DNA: TGTGCCTGGACTTATGGGACTAGCGGGAGGTATTTT. Its protein is CAWTYGTSGRYF. The chain has TRBV30 and TRBJ2-3; 14 bases line up with TRBD2. The trim removed 4 bases at V and 14 bases at J, leaving 5 bases unmatched. Germline V gene lookup returns CDR1 GTSNPN and CDR2 SVGIG (reference sequence). This CDR3 comprises 12 residues.

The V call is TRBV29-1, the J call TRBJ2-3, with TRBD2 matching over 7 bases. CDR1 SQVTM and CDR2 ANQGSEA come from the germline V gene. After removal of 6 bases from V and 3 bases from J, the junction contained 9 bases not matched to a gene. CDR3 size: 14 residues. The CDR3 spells CSVRPGGRTDTQYF. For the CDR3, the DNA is TGCAGCGTGCGGCCGGGCGGGAGAACAGATACGCAGTATTTT.

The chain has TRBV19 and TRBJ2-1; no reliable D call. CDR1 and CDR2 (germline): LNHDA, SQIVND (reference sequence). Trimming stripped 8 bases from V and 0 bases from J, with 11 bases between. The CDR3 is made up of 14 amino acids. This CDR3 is CASRSESSYNEQFF. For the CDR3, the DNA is TGTGCCAGTCGGTCGGAGAGCTCCTACAATGAGCAGTTCTTC.

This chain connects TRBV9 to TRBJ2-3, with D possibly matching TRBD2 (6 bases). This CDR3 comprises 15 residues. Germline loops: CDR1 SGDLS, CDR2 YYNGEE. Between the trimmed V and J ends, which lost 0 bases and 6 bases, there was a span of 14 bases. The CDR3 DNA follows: TGTGCCAGCAGCGTAGAGAGCGGAGGGATGGATACGCAGTATTTT. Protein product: CASSVESGGMDTQYF.